This is a list of T cell receptor beta chains from one sample in a study of cytomegalovirus exposure and HLA in healthy donors. Data came from immunoSEQ multiplex PCR; TCRdb stores just in-frame clones and leaves some out. The repertoire includes around 140,000 clones, around nine tenths of them detected once, and approximately 4.7% sits in the top ten. The source material was PBMCs. The receptors shown here come from a woman in her 30s in good health and CMV-seronegative. Both conserved end residues are part of each CDR3. The D gene is left open where the match is weak. A row's size may be missing; if present it is once, few, many or a size class.

d_gene: TRBD2; j_gene: TRBJ2-5; abundance: NA; v_gene: TRBV5-1; CDR3aa: CASRTTSGTQETQYF; CDR3nt: TGCGCCAGCAGGACGACTAGCGGGACGCAAGAGACCCAGTACTTC
d_gene: TRBD2; j_gene: TRBJ2-7; abundance: once; v_gene: TRBV11-1; CDR3aa: CASSLGYSGTAYEQYF; CDR3nt: TGTGCCAGCAGCTTAGGGTACAGCGGGACGGCCTACGAGCAGTACTTC
d_gene: TRBD1; j_gene: TRBJ1-2; abundance: NA; v_gene: TRBV5-8; CDR3aa: CASSRSGTVMGGYTF; CDR3nt: TGTGCCAGCAGCCGCTCCGGGACAGTGATGGGTGGCTACACCTTC
d_gene: TRBD1; j_gene: TRBJ1-2; abundance: NA; v_gene: TRBV28; CDR3aa: CASSLSGGDGYTF; CDR3nt: TGTGCCAGCAGTTTATCAGGGGGCGATGGCTACACCTTC
d_gene: NA; j_gene: TRBJ2-1; abundance: NA; v_gene: TRBV27; CDR3aa: CASSWAGLSYNEQFF; CDR3nt: TGTGCCAGCAGCTGGGCGGGATTATCCTACAATGAGCAGTTCTTC
d_gene: TRBD2; j_gene: TRBJ2-1; abundance: NA; v_gene: TRBV6-1; CDR3aa: CASGAQREAYNEQFF; CDR3nt: TGTGCCAGCGGGGCCCAGCGGGAGGCCTACAATGAGCAGTTCTTC
d_gene: NA; j_gene: TRBJ2-3; abundance: NA; v_gene: TRBV7-2; CDR3aa: CASSLGGTTRTDTQYF; CDR3nt: TGTGCCAGCAGCTTAGGAGGCACGACGAGGACAGATACGCAGTATTTT
d_gene: TRBD1; j_gene: TRBJ1-5; abundance: NA; v_gene: TRBV6-1; CDR3aa: CASSAGQEFQPQHF; CDR3nt: TGTGCCAGCAGTGCGGGACAGGAATTTCAGCCCCAGCATTTT
d_gene: TRBD1; j_gene: TRBJ2-1; abundance: NA; v_gene: TRBV7-2; CDR3aa: CASSRQGSFYNEQFF; CDR3nt: TGTGCCAGCAGCAGACAGGGGTCGTTTTACAATGAGCAGTTCTTC
d_gene: TRBD1; j_gene: TRBJ2-3; abundance: NA; v_gene: TRBV4-3; CDR3aa: CASSQDLTGSTDTQYF; CDR3nt: TGCGCCAGCAGCCAAGATCTGACAGGGAGCACAGATACGCAGTATTTT
d_gene: NA; j_gene: TRBJ2-1; abundance: NA; v_gene: TRBV6-5; CDR3aa: CASSYSVEGNEQFF; CDR3nt: TGTGCCAGCAGTTACTCCGTAGAGGGCAATGAGCAGTTCTTC
d_gene: NA; j_gene: TRBJ2-1; abundance: NA; v_gene: TRBV7-6; CDR3aa: CASSLVGLNEQFF; CDR3nt: TGTGCCAGCAGCTTAGTGGGCCTGAATGAGCAGTTCTTC
d_gene: NA; j_gene: TRBJ1-5; abundance: NA; v_gene: TRBV6-1; CDR3aa: CASSARPYRNSNQPQHF; CDR3nt: TGTGCCAGCAGTGCGCGACCATACAGAAATAGCAATCAGCCCCAGCATTTT
d_gene: NA; j_gene: TRBJ1-5; abundance: NA; v_gene: TRBV21-1; CDR3aa: CASSALHRDREQPQHF; CDR3nt: TGTGCCAGCAGCGCCCTACACCGGGACAGGGAACAGCCCCAGCATTTT
d_gene: TRBD2; j_gene: TRBJ2-7; abundance: NA; v_gene: TRBV7-2; CDR3aa: CASSQAGGRGTYEQYF; CDR3nt: TGTGCCAGCAGCCAGGCTGGCGGGAGGGGCACCTACGAGCAGTACTTC
d_gene: NA; j_gene: TRBJ1-1; abundance: NA; v_gene: TRBV2; CDR3aa: CASRVQRETEAFF; CDR3nt: TGTGCCAGCAGGGTACAGAGAGAGACTGAAGCTTTCTTT
d_gene: NA; j_gene: TRBJ2-3; abundance: NA; v_gene: TRBV30; CDR3aa: CAWSQGDTQYF; CDR3nt: TGTGCCTGGTCCCAGGGAGATACGCAGTATTTT
d_gene: NA; j_gene: TRBJ2-7; abundance: NA; v_gene: TRBV7-3; CDR3aa: CASSLDGVLDEQYF; CDR3nt: TGTGCCAGCAGCTTAGACGGGGTTCTCGACGAGCAGTACTTC